This T cell receptor (beta chain) was documented in a study of blood T cell repertoires in COVID-19. In Cohort 3, a recovered donor had either two negative PCRs, clearance, or symptom resolution. This CDR3 is built from 17 residues. From germline, CDR1 is LGHNA and CDR2 YSLEER. Trimming cost V 0 bases and J 5 bases; bases outside gene matches: 9. This table comes from immunoSEQ multiplex PCR, and its TCRdb copy is limited to in-frame clones, with some not included. This sample carries approximately 260,000 clones, roughly 80% of them seen once, and the ten largest clones take approximately 3.6%. This TCR was recovered from a man aged 45-60 years who had recovered from COVID-19. Sequencing was carried out using PBMCs or T cells enriched from blood (not recorded which). The chain combines TRBV4-3 with TRBJ2-3; 9 bases are shared with TRBD2. The CDR3 loop is CASSQDRGGRAGDTQYF. CDR3 sequence (DNA): TGCGCCAGCAGCCAAGATCGGGGCGGGAGGGCCGGAGATACGCAGTATTTT.